This T cell receptor (beta chain) stems from a study of T-cell reconstitution after alpha-beta-depleted transplantation in children. Preparation of the TCRbeta library used unique molecular identifiers. TCRdb itself ran the PCR reads through MiXCR, one entry per CDR3 protein. This table has 200,000 to 300,000 distinct CDR3 sequences, 25% appearing once. A remark on this clonotype: Its specificity is not known.

V lost 4 bases and J 0 bases, leaving 12 bases between the germline ends. CDR3 length: 15 residues. CDR1 and CDR2 (germline): DFQATT, SNEGSKA (reference sequence). General observations from the study: T-cell numbers and diversity one year post-transplant derived largely from freshly generated T cells. By about two months after transplant, alpha-beta T cells reportedly arose from several hundred graft clones that had expanded.

The source was PBMCs, collected before TCRalphabeta/CD19-depleted stem cell transplant. This clonotype originated in a girl aged 2-10 years with Fanconi anemia, due to receive a stem cell transplant. The chain has TRBV20-1 and TRBJ2-2, with D unresolved. In DNA form, the CDR3 reads TGCAGTGCTACCTACGACGCCGCGAACACCGGGGAGCTGTTTTTT. This sequence encodes CSATYDAANTGELFF.